The rows below give T cell receptor beta chains drawn from one sample of a study of shared clonotypes between healthy human individuals. The method was immunoSEQ multiplex PCR; TCRdb's version includes in-frame clones alone and lacks a portion of them. The table includes about 2 million clones, about 95% detected once. The sample was naive CD8+ T cells sorted from blood. These receptors came from a young man in good health. The CDR3 runs from the conserved cysteine through the conserved F or W. Each record gives: D gene, V gene, clone size, J gene, CDR3 protein, CDR3 DNA. D genes are given only for firm matches. Only part of the rows carry a size: once, few, many, or a class if the clone is expanded.

>TRBD2|TRBV10-2|-|TRBJ2-3
CASSPLAGGTDTQYF
TGCGCCAGCAGCCCCCTAGCGGGGGGGACAGATACGCAGTATTTT
>-|TRBV19|few|TRBJ2-7
CASSTGLSYEQYF
TGTGCCAGTAGTACGGGACTTTCCTACGAGCAGTACTTC
>-|TRBV7-8|-|TRBJ2-1
CASSLEEEGTYNEQFF
TGTGCCAGCAGCTTAGAGGAAGAGGGGACTTACAATGAGCAGTTCTTC
>TRBD2|TRBV29-1|once|TRBJ2-1
CSVEEGSGREQFF
TGCAGCGTTGAAGAGGGTAGCGGGCGCGAGCAGTTCTTC
>TRBD1|TRBV30|-|TRBJ2-7
CAWRFNRQGAYEQYF
TGTGCCTGGAGATTCAATCGACAGGGGGCTTACGAGCAGTACTTC
>-|TRBV6-5|once|TRBJ2-7
CASSDRGLSYEQYF
TGTGCCAGCAGCGACCGGGGGCTGTCCTACGAGCAGTACTTC
>-|TRBV5-1|-|TRBJ2-1
CASSPGNEQFF
TGCGCCAGCAGCCCGGGCAATGAGCAGTTCTTC
>-|TRBV19|-|TRBJ2-7
CASSISWDGAYEQYF
TGTGCCAGTAGTATTTCGTGGGACGGAGCCTACGAGCAGTACTTC
>TRBD2|TRBV10-2|-|TRBJ2-1
CASSLAGGLYNEQFF
TGCGCCAGCAGTCTAGCGGGGGGCCTATACAATGAGCAGTTCTTC
>TRBD1|TRBV6-1|few|TRBJ2-1
CASSEATGGYNEQFF
TGTGCCAGCAGTGAAGCGACAGGGGGCTACAATGAGCAGTTCTTC
>TRBD2|TRBV5-4|few|TRBJ2-7
CASSLGGSLYEQYF
TGTGCCAGCAGCTTGGGCGGGAGTCTGTACGAGCAGTACTTC
>TRBD2|TRBV27|-|TRBJ2-5
CASSGGGRPETQYF
TGTGCCAGCAGTGGGGGCGGGAGGCCAGAGACCCAGTACTTC
>-|TRBV21-1|-|TRBJ2-7
CASSNRDREYEQYF
TGTGCCAGCAGCAACCGGGACAGAGAGTACGAGCAGTACTTC
>-|TRBV15|-|TRBJ2-5
CATSRGETQYF
TGTGCCACCAGCAGAGGAGAGACCCAGTACTTC
>TRBD2|TRBV11-2|-|TRBJ2-1
CASHSPSGSYNEQFF
TGTGCCAGTCACTCTCCTAGCGGGAGTTACAATGAGCAGTTCTTC
>-|TRBV5-6|-|TRBJ2-7
CASSFPVGAEIGYEQYF
TGTGCCAGCAGCTTCCCGGTTGGAGCGGAGATCGGTTACGAGCAGTACTTC
>-|TRBV9|-|TRBJ2-7
CASSVGVSPTYEQYF
TGTGCCAGCAGCGTAGGGGTGTCCCCGACCTACGAGCAGTACTTC
>-|TRBV7-7|-|TRBJ2-7
CASSPGDGAYEQYF
TGTGCTAGCAGCCCAGGGGACGGAGCCTACGAGCAGTACTTC
>-|TRBV6-6|-|TRBJ1-1
CAGSTGNTEAFF
TGTGCCGGGTCGACAGGGAACACTGAAGCTTTCTTT
>TRBD2|TRBV19|-|TRBJ2-3
CASSAQREGLLDTQYF
TGTGCCAGTAGTGCTCAGCGGGAGGGCCTTTTGGATACGCAGTATTTT
>-|TRBV5-6|-|TRBJ2-7
CASSAQGSGSYEQYF
TGTGCCAGCAGCGCACAGGGTTCGGGCAGCTACGAGCAGTACTTC
>-|TRBV13|-|TRBJ2-7
CASSLSGAGSYEQYF
TGTGCCAGCAGCTTATCTGGCGCCGGCTCCTACGAGCAGTACTTC
>-|TRBV6-5|-|TRBJ1-2
CASSYFFGDNYGYTF
TGTGCCAGCAGTTACTTTTTCGGGGATAACTATGGCTACACCTTC
>-|TRBV5-4|-|TRBJ1-1
CASSLNTEAFF
TGTGCCAGCAGCCTCAACACTGAAGCTTTCTTT
>-|TRBV7-8|once|TRBJ2-7
CASSLVAGAVEQYF
TGTGCCAGCAGCTTAGTTGCAGGAGCGGTCGAGCAGTACTTC
>-|TRBV30|once|TRBJ2-3
CAWSRAGGTDTQYF
TGTGCCTGGAGTAGGGCAGGGGGCACAGATACGCAGTATTTT
>TRBD2|TRBV7-9|-|TRBJ2-5
CASTFSGGSPRETQYF
TGTGCCAGCACCTTTAGCGGGGGGTCCCCCCGGGAGACCCAGTACTTC
>-|TRBV7-2|-|TRBJ1-2
CASTSLTPGRGYGYTF
TGTGCCAGCACCTCCCTAACTCCGGGACGCGGGTATGGCTACACCTTC
>-|TRBV2|-|TRBJ2-7
CASLSGISYEQYF
TGTGCCAGCCTCTCGGGGATCTCCTACGAGCAGTACTTC
>TRBD2|TRBV9|-|TRBJ2-2
CASSGTSGRTNTGELFF
TGTGCCAGCAGCGGGACTAGCGGGAGAACCAACACCGGGGAGCTGTTTTTT
>-|TRBV11-2|-|TRBJ2-1
CASSLGLNEQFF
TGTGCCAGCAGCTTGGGCCTCAATGAGCAGTTCTTC
>TRBD2|TRBV14|-|TRBJ2-7
CASSQARGREYEQYF
TGTGCCAGCAGCCAAGCCCGCGGGAGGGAATACGAGCAGTACTTC
>-|TRBV4-1|-|TRBJ2-3
CASSQTGTPDTQYF
TGCGCCAGCAGCCAAACAGGGACTCCCGATACGCAGTATTTT
>-|TRBV5-1|-|TRBJ1-1
CASSFTGGTEAFF
TGCGCCAGCAGCTTTACGGGTGGGACCGAAGCTTTCTTT
>-|TRBV25-1|-|TRBJ1-1
CASGVDTEAFF
TGTGCCAGCGGGGTCGACACTGAAGCTTTCTTT
>TRBD2|TRBV27|-|TRBJ2-1
CASSTTSGISNEQFF
TGTGCCAGCAGTACGACTAGCGGGATTTCAAATGAGCAGTTCTTC
>-|TRBV28|-|TRBJ1-5
CASSGTVSNQPQHF
TGTGCCAGCAGTGGGACTGTAAGCAATCAGCCCCAGCATTTT
>TRBD1|TRBV15|-|TRBJ1-2
CATSSTTGTGGSDYGYTF
TGTGCCACCAGCAGCACAACCGGGACAGGGGGCTCGGACTATGGCTACACCTTC
>TRBD2|TRBV2|-|TRBJ2-3
CASSAAGGLYTQYF
TGTGCCAGCAGTGCGGCGGGGGGGCTTTATACGCAGTATTTT
>-|TRBV10-1|-|TRBJ2-5
CASSESIDNQETQYF
TGCGCCAGCAGTGAGTCAATAGATAACCAAGAGACCCAGTACTTC
>-|TRBV27|-|TRBJ2-7
CATSDGYEQYF
TGTGCCACTTCGGACGGCTACGAGCAGTACTTC
>-|TRBV10-1|-|TRBJ2-4
CASSILTRGDKNIQYF
TGCGCCAGCTCTATTCTGACCCGAGGGGACAAAAACATTCAGTACTTC
>TRBD2|TRBV10-3|-|TRBJ2-1
CAISEAGGSNEQFF
TGTGCCATCAGTGAGGCGGGCGGGAGTAATGAGCAGTTCTTC
>-|TRBV6-5|-|TRBJ2-7
CASSYGGPPYEQYF
TGTGCCAGCAGTTACGGGGGGCCCCCCTACGAGCAGTACTTC
>-|TRBV9|-|TRBJ2-5
CASSRPGPKETQYF
TGTGCCAGCAGCCGACCGGGACCAAAAGAGACCCAGTACTTC
>-|TRBV27|-|TRBJ1-1
CASSQGLYTEAFF
TGTGCCAGCAGTCAAGGGCTTTACACTGAAGCTTTCTTT
>TRBD1|TRBV25-1|-|TRBJ2-7
CASRGQGSSYEQYF
TGTGCCAGCAGAGGACAGGGGAGCTCCTACGAGCAGTACTTC
>TRBD2|TRBV4-3|once|TRBJ2-3
CASSQDQGLAAQVTQYF
TGCGCCAGCAGCCAAGATCAGGGACTAGCGGCCCAAGTCACGCAGTATTTT
>TRBD1|TRBV5-5|-|TRBJ1-1
CASSLVRGTEAFF
TGTGCCAGCAGCTTGGTCAGGGGGACTGAAGCTTTCTTT